This T cell receptor (beta chain) was identified during a study of shared clonotypes between healthy human individuals. Remarks on this clone: Its specificity is not known.

The CDR3 spans 16 residues. Germline V CDR1 and CDR2: SEHNR, FQNEAQ (reference sequence). Trimming left V 5 bases short and J 0 bases short, with 14 bases between. Study outcomes and limitations: Specimens sampled were limited to blood, with tissue repertoires likely differing.

Several immunoSEQ plates received, in even portions, the genomic DNA of each subset. Repertoires were generated with immunoSEQ multiplex PCR, while TCRdb's copy carries only in-frame clones and drops some. The sample contains about 700,000 clones, about 92% of which appear only once. Naive CD8 cells, CD45RO-negative and positively selected for CCR7, excluded terminally differentiated effector memory CD45RA+ cells. All donors were Caucasian adults living in Nashville, Tennessee. This chain links TRBV7-9 with TRBJ2-1, with no clear D. The receptor comes from a man aged 25 to 40 in good health. The sequenced material came from naive CD8+ T cells sorted from blood. Here the CDR3 reads CASSLLEAASYNEQFF. The CDR3 coding sequence is TGTGCCAGCAGCCTATTAGAGGCGGCCTCCTACAATGAGCAGTTCTTC.